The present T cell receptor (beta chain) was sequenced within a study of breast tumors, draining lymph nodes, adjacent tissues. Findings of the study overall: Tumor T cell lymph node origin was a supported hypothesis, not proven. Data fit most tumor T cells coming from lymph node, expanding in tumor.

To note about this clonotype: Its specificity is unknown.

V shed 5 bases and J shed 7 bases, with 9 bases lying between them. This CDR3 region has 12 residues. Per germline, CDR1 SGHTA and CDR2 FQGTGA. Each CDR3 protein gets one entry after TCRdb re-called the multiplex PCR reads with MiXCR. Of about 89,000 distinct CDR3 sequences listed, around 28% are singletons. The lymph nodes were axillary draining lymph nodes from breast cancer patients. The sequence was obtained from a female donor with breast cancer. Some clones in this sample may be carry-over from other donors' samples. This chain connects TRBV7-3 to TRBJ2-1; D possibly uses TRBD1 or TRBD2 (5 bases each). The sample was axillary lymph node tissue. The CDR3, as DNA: TGTGCCAGCAGCCACTGGGGGAATGAGCAGTTCTTC. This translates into CASSHWGNEQFF. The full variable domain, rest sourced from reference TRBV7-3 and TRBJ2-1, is GAGVSQTPSNKVTEKGKYVELRCDPISGHTALYWYRQSLGQGPEFLIYFQGTGAADDSGLPNDRFFAVRPEGSVSTLKIQRTERGDSAVYLCASSHWGNEQFFGPGTRLTVL.